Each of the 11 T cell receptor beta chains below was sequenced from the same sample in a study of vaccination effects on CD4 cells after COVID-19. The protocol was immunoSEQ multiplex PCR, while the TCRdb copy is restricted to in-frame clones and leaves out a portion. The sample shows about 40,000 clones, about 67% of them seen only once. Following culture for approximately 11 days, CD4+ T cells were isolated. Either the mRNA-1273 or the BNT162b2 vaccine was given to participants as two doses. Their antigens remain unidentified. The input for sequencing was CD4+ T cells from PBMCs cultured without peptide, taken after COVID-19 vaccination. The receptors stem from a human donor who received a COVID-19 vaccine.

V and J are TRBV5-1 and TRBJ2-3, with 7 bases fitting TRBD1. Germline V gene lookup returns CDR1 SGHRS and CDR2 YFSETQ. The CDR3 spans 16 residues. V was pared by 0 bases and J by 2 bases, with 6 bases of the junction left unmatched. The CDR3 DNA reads TGCGCCAGCAGCTTGGGGGTGGGACAGACCACAGATACGCAGTATTTT. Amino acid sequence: CASSLGVGQTTDTQYF.

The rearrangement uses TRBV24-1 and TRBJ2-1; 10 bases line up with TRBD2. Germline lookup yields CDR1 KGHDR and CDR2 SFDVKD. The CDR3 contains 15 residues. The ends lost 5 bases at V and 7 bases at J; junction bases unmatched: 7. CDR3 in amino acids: CATSGVAGGLNEQFF. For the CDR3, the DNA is TGTGCCACCAGTGGGGTAGCGGGAGGTCTGAATGAGCAGTTCTTC.

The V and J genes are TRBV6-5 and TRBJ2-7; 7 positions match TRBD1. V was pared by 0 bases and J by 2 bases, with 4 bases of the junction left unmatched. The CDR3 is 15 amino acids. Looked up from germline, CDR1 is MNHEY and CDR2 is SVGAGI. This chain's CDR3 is CASSYSSTGTYEQYF. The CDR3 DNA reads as TGTGCCAGCAGTTACTCCTCGACAGGGACCTACGAGCAGTACTTC.

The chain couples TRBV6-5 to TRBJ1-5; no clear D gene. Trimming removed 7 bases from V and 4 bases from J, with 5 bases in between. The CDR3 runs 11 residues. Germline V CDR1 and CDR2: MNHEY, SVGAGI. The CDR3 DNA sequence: TGTGCCAGCATGGTTAATCAGCCCCAGCATTTT. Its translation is CASMVNQPQHF.

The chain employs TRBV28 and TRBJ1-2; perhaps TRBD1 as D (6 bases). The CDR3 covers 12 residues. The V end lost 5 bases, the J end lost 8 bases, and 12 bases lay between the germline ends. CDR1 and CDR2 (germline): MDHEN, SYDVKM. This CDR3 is CASSGGQRGYTF. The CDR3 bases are TGTGCCAGCAGTGGAGGACAGAGAGGCTACACCTTC.

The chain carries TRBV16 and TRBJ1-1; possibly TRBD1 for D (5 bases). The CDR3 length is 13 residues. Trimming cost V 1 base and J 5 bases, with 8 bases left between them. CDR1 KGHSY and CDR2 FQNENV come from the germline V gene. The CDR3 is CASSQWRGTEAFF. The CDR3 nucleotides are TGTGCCAGCAGCCAATGGCGGGGGACTGAAGCTTTCTTT.

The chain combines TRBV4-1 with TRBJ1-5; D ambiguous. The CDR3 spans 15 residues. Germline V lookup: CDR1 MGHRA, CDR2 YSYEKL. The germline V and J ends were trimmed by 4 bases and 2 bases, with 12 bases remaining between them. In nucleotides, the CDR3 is TGCGCCAGCAGCCTAGCGGACGGAGGCAATCAGCCCCAGCATTTT. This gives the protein CASSLADGGNQPQHF.

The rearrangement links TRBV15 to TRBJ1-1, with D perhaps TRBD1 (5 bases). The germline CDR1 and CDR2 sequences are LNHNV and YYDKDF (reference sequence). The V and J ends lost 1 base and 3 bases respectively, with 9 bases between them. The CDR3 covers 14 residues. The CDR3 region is CATSRGLGDTEAFF. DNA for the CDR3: TGTGCCACCAGCAGAGGCTTAGGGGACACTGAAGCTTTCTTT.

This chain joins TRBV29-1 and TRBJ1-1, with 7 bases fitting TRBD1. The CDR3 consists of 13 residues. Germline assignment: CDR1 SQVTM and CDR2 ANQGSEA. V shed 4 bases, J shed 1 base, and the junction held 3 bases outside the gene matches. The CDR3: CSVVQGPNTEAFF. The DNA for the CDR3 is TGCAGCGTTGTACAGGGGCCGAACACTGAAGCTTTCTTT.

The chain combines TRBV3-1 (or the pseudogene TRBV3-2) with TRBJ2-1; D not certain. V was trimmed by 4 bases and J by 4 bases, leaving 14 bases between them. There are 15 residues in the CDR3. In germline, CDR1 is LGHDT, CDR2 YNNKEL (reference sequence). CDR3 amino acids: CASSPTQHIYNEQFF. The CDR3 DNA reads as TGTGCCAGCAGCCCCACTCAACACATATACAATGAGCAGTTCTTC.

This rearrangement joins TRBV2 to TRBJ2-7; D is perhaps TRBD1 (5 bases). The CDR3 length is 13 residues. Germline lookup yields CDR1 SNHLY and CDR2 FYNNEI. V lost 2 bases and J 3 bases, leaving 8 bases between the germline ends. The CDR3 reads CASSERGHYEQYF. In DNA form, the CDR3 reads TGTGCCAGCAGTGAAAGGGGTCACTACGAGCAGTACTTC.